The next 16 T cell receptor beta chains were all read from a single sample in a study of blood T cell repertoires in COVID-19. Method: immunoSEQ multiplex PCR; TCRdb's copy keeps in-frame clones and lacks some. The table has tens of thousands of clones, 79% seen once. Sequencing input: peripheral blood. These receptors were taken from a man between 70 and 80 years old with acute or convalescent COVID-19.

This clone was seen just once. The gene calls are TRBV9 and TRBJ2-5, with 8 bases matching TRBD2. The germline V gene encodes CDR1 SGDLS and CDR2 YYNGEE. The CDR3 contains 17 residues. V trimming: 4 bases; J trimming: 0 bases; junction bases outside the gene matches: 11. DNA of the CDR3: TGTGCCAGCAGCTCGGGGGGGACCATGGCGCACCAAGAGACCCAGTACTTC. It codes for CASSSGGTMAHQETQYF.

V usage is TRBV5-1 and J usage is TRBJ1-2; D is perhaps TRBD1 (5 bases). Trimming took off 4 bases at V and 8 bases at J, with 12 bases between the two ends. Germline assignment: CDR1 SGHRS and CDR2 YFSETQ. The CDR3 is 12 residues long. The CDR3: CASSRGDGGYTF. CDR3 DNA: TGCGCCAGCAGCCGGGGGGATGGCGGCTACACCTTC.

This clone was detected only a few times. The rearrangement uses TRBV10-1 and TRBJ1-5, with D unclear. This CDR3 is built from 13 residues. CDR1 and CDR2 from the germline V gene are WNHNN and SYGVQD (reference sequence). The V end lost 6 bases, the J end lost 5 bases, and 11 bases lay between the germline ends. This CDR3 reads CASSGRRDQPQHF. DNA for the CDR3: TGCGCCAGCAGCGGGAGAAGGGATCAGCCCCAGCATTTT.

The chain carries TRBV5-6 and TRBJ1-3, with D possibly matching TRBD1 (6 bases). Trimming took off 2 bases at V and 3 bases at J, with 6 bases between the two ends. Germline V gene sequence: CDR1 SGHDT, CDR2 YYEEEE. There are 13 residues in the CDR3. CDR3 bases: TGTGCCAGCAGCTTAGGGGGTGGAAACACCATATATTTT. Protein: CASSLGGGNTIYF.

The rearrangement joins TRBV5-6 to TRBJ2-1; 7 bases map to TRBD2. This CDR3 is 15 amino acids long. The germline V gene encodes CDR1 SGHDT and CDR2 YYEEEE. The junction had 3 bases not matched to a gene; V was cut back by 3 bases and J by 0 bases. The CDR3 loop reads CASSSRERSYNEQFF. CDR3 nucleotide sequence: TGTGCCAGCAGCTCGCGGGAGCGCTCCTACAATGAGCAGTTCTTC.

V is TRBV10-3 and J is TRBJ2-7, with TRBD2 identical over 8 bases. J gave up 7 bases and V 6 bases, and 8 bases lay outside the gene matches. Germline V gene data show CDR1 as ENHRY and CDR2 as SYGVKD. CDR3 length: 13 amino acids. CDR3 residues: CAIRAGAAWEQYF. As DNA, the CDR3 is TGTGCCATCAGAGCGGGGGCCGCCTGGGAGCAGTACTTC.

This clone was observed a few times. The chain uses TRBV4-3 and TRBJ1-4; D might be TRBD1 (5 bases). V was trimmed by 0 bases and J by 1 base, leaving 15 bases between them. The CDR3 length is 18 residues. Germline V lookup: CDR1 LGHNA, CDR2 YSLEER. CDR3 nucleotides: TGCGCCAGCAGCCAAGATCCCCAGGGAGGAGGAACTAATGAAAAACTGTTTTTT. As protein: CASSQDPQGGGTNEKLFF.

This rearrangement joins TRBV10-1 to TRBJ1-1; 9 bases align to TRBD1. The junction had 7 bases not matched to a gene; V was cut back by 5 bases and J by 0 bases. CDR3 size: 16 residues. Looked up from germline, CDR1 is WNHNN and CDR2 is SYGVQD (reference sequence). Here the CDR3 reads CASSSDRGSVNTEAFF. As DNA, the CDR3 is TGCGCCAGCAGTTCTGACAGGGGGAGTGTGAACACTGAAGCTTTCTTT.

This sequence joins TRBV29-1 and TRBJ2-3; maybe TRBD1 (5 bases). V gave up 4 bases and J gave up 9 bases, with 17 bases separating them. The germline CDR1 and CDR2 sequences are SQVTM and ANQGSEA. The CDR3 length is 13 residues. The CDR3 sequence is CSVVSGADETQYF. The CDR3, as DNA: TGCAGCGTTGTTAGTGGGGCAGATGAGACGCAGTATTTT.

The V gene is TRBV18, the J gene TRBJ2-1; 13 bases fit TRBD2. The CDR3 is made up of 16 amino acids. CDR1 is KGHSH, CDR2 LQKENI, per germline. The J segment lost 7 bases and the V segment lost 6 bases, leaving 9 bases of the junction unmatched. The CDR3 sequence: CASSLGLAGAGNEQFF. CDR3 sequence (DNA): TGTGCCAGCTCTTTAGGACTAGCGGGAGCGGGGAATGAGCAGTTCTTC.

The chain combines TRBV6-2 or TRBV6-3 with TRBJ1-3; 11 bases are shared with TRBD1. CDR3 length: 18 amino acids. Germline CDR1 MNHEY, CDR2 SVGEGT. Trimming at V came to 3 bases and at J to 0 bases, leaving 7 bases not matched to a gene. The chain's CDR3 is CASSYFGTGGFSGNTIYF. CDR3 bases: TGTGCCAGCAGTTATTTCGGGACAGGGGGTTTCTCTGGAAACACCATATATTTT.

In DNA, the CDR3 is TGCGCCAGCAGCTTTTCCAGGAACCAAGAGACCCAGTACTTC. It is translated as CASSFSRNQETQYF. V and J are TRBV5-1 and TRBJ2-5; D is unresolved. Trimming stripped 2 bases from V and 0 bases from J, with 8 bases between. The germline CDR1 and CDR2 sequences are SGHRS and YFSETQ. This CDR3 contains 14 residues.

This chain connects TRBV5-1 to TRBJ1-4, with a weak D call TRBD1 (6 bases). V was shortened by 0 bases and J by 7 bases, with 10 bases between the two germline ends. Germline V gene lookup returns CDR1 SGHRS and CDR2 YFSETQ. This CDR3 has 14 amino acids. CDR3 in amino acids: CASSLVGAGEKLFF. CDR3 bases: TGCGCCAGCAGCTTGGTGGGGGCCGGTGAAAAACTGTTTTTT.

The V and J genes are TRBV3-1 (or the pseudogene TRBV3-2) and TRBJ1-6; 7 positions agree with TRBD1. After removal of 4 bases from V and 8 bases from J, the junction contained 8 bases not matched to a gene. The germline CDR1 and CDR2 sequences are LGHDT and YNNKEL (reference sequence). CDR3 length: 15 amino acids. The CDR3 nucleotides are TGTGCCAGCAGCCGCCTAGACAGGGACGATTCACCCCTCCACTTT. It is translated as CASSRLDRDDSPLHF.

V is TRBV6-5 and J is TRBJ1-1, with D unresolved. Germline CDR1 reads MNHEY; CDR2 reads SVGAGI. This CDR3 is 14 amino acids long. V dropped 0 bases and J dropped 5 bases, with 10 bases sitting between them. The CDR3 DNA reads TGTGCCAGCAGTTACTCGAAATGGCCTACTGAAGCTTTCTTT. This gives the protein CASSYSKWPTEAFF.

This chain joins TRBV2 and TRBJ2-3; 10 bases fit TRBD2. The V gene end was trimmed by 5 bases and the J gene end by 4 bases; junction bases not matched to a gene: 3. This CDR3 has 14 residues. From germline, CDR1 is SNHLY and CDR2 FYNNEI. The CDR3 DNA reads as TGTGCCAGCAGTTCCGGGACTAGCGCAGATACGCAGTATTTT. This sequence encodes CASSSGTSADTQYF. Full variable domain (outside the CDR3, taken from reference TRBV2 and TRBJ2-3): EPEVTQTPSHQVTQMGQEVILRCVPISNHLYFYWYRQILGQKVEFLVSFYNNEISEKSEIFDDQFSVERPDGSNFTLKIRSTKLEDSAMYFCASSSGTSADTQYFGPGTRLTVL.